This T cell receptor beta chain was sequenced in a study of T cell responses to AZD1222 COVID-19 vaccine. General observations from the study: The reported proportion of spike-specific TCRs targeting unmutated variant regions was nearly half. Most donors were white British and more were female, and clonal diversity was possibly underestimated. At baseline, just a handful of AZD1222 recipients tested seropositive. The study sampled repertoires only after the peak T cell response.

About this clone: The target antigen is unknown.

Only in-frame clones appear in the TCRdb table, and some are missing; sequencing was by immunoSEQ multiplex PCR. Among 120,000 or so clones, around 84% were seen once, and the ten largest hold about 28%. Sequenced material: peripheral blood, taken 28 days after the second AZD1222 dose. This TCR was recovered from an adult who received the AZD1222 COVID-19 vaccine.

CDR3 DNA sequence: TGTGCCAGCAGCAGTTTTTCGGGCTATGGCTACACCTTC. It is translated as CASSSFSGYGYTF. The chain employs TRBV27 and TRBJ1-2; no definite D call. Germline assignment: CDR1 MNHEY and CDR2 SMNVEV (reference sequence). CDR3 length: 13 residues. V lost 6 bases and J lost 4, with 12 bases in between.